The present TCR beta chain was sequenced within a study of CD8+ T cells in alopecia areata (dated by TCRdb to the late 2010s). Context from the whole study: The treated patients took part in an open-label pilot trial in which moderate-to-severe alopecia areata was treated with oral tofacitinib at 5 to 10 mg twice daily. Patients received tofacitinib for 6 to 18 months and were then followed off drug for 6 months to check for delayed response and recurrence. For the treated patients, the SALT score, which quantifies what percentage of scalp surface area is affected, served as the measure of disease severity. To study T cell clonal expansion in alopecia areata, the researchers applied high-throughput TCRbeta sequencing to both the C3H/HeJ mouse model and human patients. In humans, TCRbeta sequencing was performed on scalp tissue and on sorted CD4+ and CD8+ peripheral blood T cells from healthy controls and from patients with patchy or totalis/universalis alopecia areata. Tofacitinib-treated patients had biopsies at baseline and at 4 and 24 weeks of treatment, with a later scalp biopsy in several patients. Scalp clonality was compared across normal scalp (n=4), patchy alopecia areata scalp (n=8), and alopecia totalis/universalis scalp (n=8). RNA was extracted with the PAXgene miRNA kit for fixed scalp, the miRNeasy kit for PBMCs, and the RNeasy kit for mouse skin. immunoSEQ multiplex PCR using 35 Vbeta forward primers and 13 Jbeta reverse primers was used to amplify TCRbeta CDR3 regions.

The time point label on this specimen signifies: less than 25 weeks on oral tofacitinib. The treatment or condition label for this specimen denotes: oral pan-JAK inhibitor, 5-10 mg twice daily. Peripheral blood and lesional scalp punch biopsies were obtained from patients with alopecia areata. PBMCs were isolated by density centrifugation and stained for CD3, CD4 and CD8, and CD4+ and CD8+ T cells were sorted on a FACSAria. Libraries came from the immunoSEQ multiplex PCR assay. To provide template for TCR sequencing, every sample had RNA extracted and reverse transcribed into cDNA. First-strand cDNA was synthesized using SuperScript III with a 2:1 mix of oligo-dT and random hexamers. A synthetic immune receptor repertoire was used to assess amplification bias, and residual bias was removed computationally. The study's processing was this. After raw reads were preprocessed to remove errors, the CDR3 was defined following IMGT conventions as running from the conserved cysteine to phenylalanine. Clonality was computed as 1 minus the Shannon entropy, with the entropy normalized by log2 of the number of productive unique TCRs. CD4 or CD8 identity of scalp clones was inferred by cross-referencing scalp TCRbeta sequences with sorted blood CD4 and CD8 repertoires. Not all clones reach the TCRdb copy of this immuneACCESS table, which keeps in-frame sequences only. Checked studies attribute under half of the gap to unresolved V genes and leave the rest unexplained. The D gene and trimming were derived from the DNA, and the V and J assignments and clone size from that table. In this sample the table shows around 270,000 clones, over 45% of which occur a single time. Less than 2% of the sample is in the top ten clones.

From cysteine to phenylalanine, the CDR3 is 14 amino acids long. Here the CDR3 DNA is all that survives: 42 bases in frame from base 1. CDR1 and CDR2 are read off the germline V gene as LGHNA and YNFKEQ. V trim: 4 bases; J trim: 5 bases; unmatched bases: 6. Points on this clone: Its antigen remains undetermined. No per-base quality is available; no much larger clone lies one base away.

The full study reports these points: Unlike mouse skin, where gammadelta T cells dominate, normal human skin contains resident alphabeta T cells that get sequenced too, which complicates analysis of the scalp TCR repertoire. Compared with normal scalp, lesional scalp, particularly in alopecia totalis/universalis, had higher clonality and more expanded CD8+ clones, which suggests antigenic drive. Because the treated cohort was small and included a single nonresponder, larger studies are needed to assess links between baseline CD8+ expansion and response. Tofacitinib significantly decreased scalp clonality and the number of expanded CD8+ clones among the top 100 scalp clones. Compared with mice, TCR sequences shared between patients were less clear, possibly partly because of HLA diversity across the patient population. Many expanded lesional clones persisted in scalp and blood during tofacitinib treatment, which may partly explain relapse after stopping treatment.

The sequencing used CD4+ T cells sorted from blood, collected at week 24, from a patient treated with tofacitinib. The source of this sequence is a human donor with alopecia areata. In this chain, TRBV4-2 is recombined with TRBJ1-1, with 8 junctional bases fitting TRBD1. The nucleotides are TGTGCCAGCAGCCCCCAACAGGGGGGAACTGAAGCTTTCTTT. Its coded protein is CASSPQQGGTEAFF.